These 19 T cell receptor beta chains came from one sample sequenced in a study of breast tumors, draining lymph nodes, adjacent tissues. TCRdb reanalysed the multiplex PCR reads using MiXCR and keeps one entry per CDR3 protein. There are approximately 90,000 distinct CDR3 sequences in the sample; over 25% occur only once, and around 8.1% lies in the top ten. The lymph nodes were axillary draining lymph nodes from breast cancer patients. The sample comprised axillary lymph node tissue. The origin of the receptors is a female donor with breast cancer. Some clones in this sample may be carry-over from other donors' samples.

Regarding this clonotype: Since the CDR3 does not end with the conserved phenylalanine or tryptophan, this likely comes from a read error. It is unclear where the CDR3 begins or ends on the DNA, so no DNA is shown, and the CDR3 is as TCRdb lists it. The rearrangement uses TRBV3-2 and TRBJ2-7; the D segment call TRBD1 is taken from the table without a DNA check. TRBV3-2 is described as a pseudogene. The CDR3 totals 13 residues, both ends included. The CDR3 is CASSQDPSPGQYL.

With regard to this clonotype: This CDR3 fails to terminate in the conserved phenylalanine or tryptophan, so it likely reflects a read error. The chain combines TRBV27 with TRBJ1-6, with D maybe TRBD1 (6 bases). The CDR3 is 15 amino acids. Between the trimmed V and J ends, which lost 3 bases and 6 bases, there was a span of 12 bases. Germline loops: CDR1 MNHEY, CDR2 SMNVEV (reference sequence). CDR3 region: CASSLSRTANSPLHL. CDR3 nucleotides: TGTGCCAGCAGTTTGTCCCGGACAGCTAATTCACCCCTCCACCTT.

The chain joins TRBV12-3 or TRBV12-4 to TRBJ1-2, with D tentatively TRBD1 (5 bases). Trimming shortened V by 4 bases and J by 1 base, and 7 bases separated the two germline ends. The CDR3 length is 13 residues. The CDR3 is CASSSQGNYGYTF. The CDR3 DNA is TGTGCCAGCAGTTCCCAGGGTAACTATGGCTACACCTTC.

V usage is TRBV12-3 or TRBV12-4 and J usage is TRBJ2-1; 11 bases align to TRBD2. This CDR3 has 17 amino acids. Trimming cost V 4 bases and J 7 bases; bases outside gene matches: 12. The CDR3 protein is CASSSQRRLAGSNEQFF. For the CDR3, the DNA is TGTGCCAGCAGTTCCCAACGGAGACTAGCGGGAAGTAATGAGCAGTTCTTC.

This clonotype has a single count. One base away lies a much larger clone, so this may be a sequencing read error. The chain employs TRBV11-3 and TRBJ2-2, with 8 bases that match TRBD2. The CDR3 extends over 15 amino acids. CDR1 and CDR2 from the germline V gene are SGHNT and YENEEA. The CDR3 coding sequence is TGTGTCAGCAGATGGAGCGGGAGTACCGGGGGGGAGCTGTTTTTT. This sequence encodes CVSRWSGSTGGELFF.

This clonotype was counted at least ten times. The chain employs TRBV29-1 and TRBJ2-3, with unresolved D. Germline V gene lookup returns CDR1 SQVTM and CDR2 ANQGSEA. V lost 3 bases and J lost 1, with 2 bases in between. The CDR3 sequence is 11 residues long. The CDR3 reads CSVEGTDTQYF. CDR3 DNA: TGCAGCGTTGAGGGCACAGATACGCAGTATTTT.

J is TRBJ1-5 and V is TRBV7-2, with D perhaps TRBD1 (5 bases). V lost 1 base, J lost 3 bases, and 10 bases lay in between. This CDR3 is 15 amino acids long. Germline values: CDR1 SGHTA, CDR2 FQGNSA. The CDR3 DNA reads TGTGCCAGCAGCTTAGGCTCTGGGGCCAATCAGCCCCAGCATTTT. Its protein product is CASSLGSGANQPQHF.

This clonotype has more than one count but fewer than ten. The chain links TRBV28 to TRBJ1-1; a possible D gene is TRBD1 (5 bases). The CDR3 spans 13 residues. V dropped 5 bases and J dropped 4 bases, with 11 bases sitting between them. Germline CDR1 and CDR2: MDHEN and SYDVKM. The CDR3 region is CASSPAGGTEAFF. CDR3 nucleotide sequence: TGTGCCAGCAGTCCTGCTGGGGGCACTGAAGCTTTCTTT.

This clonotype was seen repeatedly, ten times or more. V is TRBV5-1 and J is TRBJ2-1; TRBD2 agrees at 14 bases. The V gene end was trimmed by 0 bases and the J gene end by 9 bases; junction bases not matched to a gene: 5. CDR3 length equals 16 residues. In germline, CDR1 is SGHRS, CDR2 YFSETQ. CDR3 region: CASSLAATSGRGEQFF. The CDR3, as DNA: TGCGCCAGCAGCTTGGCCGCGACTAGCGGGAGGGGTGAGCAGTTCTTC.

This clonotype was seen at least ten times. The chain is built from TRBV19 and TRBJ2-5; D assignment may be TRBD1 or TRBD2 (5 bases each). CDR3 size: 13 residues. Deletions cut 9 bases from V and 9 bases from J, with 20 bases between. Germline loops: CDR1 LNHDA, CDR2 SQIVND (reference sequence). This CDR3 reads CASRRDGDGAQYF. DNA of the CDR3: TGTGCCAGCCGCCGGGACGGTGATGGGGCCCAGTACTTC. Complete variable domain (other parts from reference TRBV19 and TRBJ2-5): DGGITQSPKYLFRKEGQNVTLSCEQNLNHDAMYWYRQDPGQGLRLIYYSQIVNDFQKGDIAEGYSVSREKKESFPLTVTSAQKNPTAFYLCASRRDGDGAQYFGPGTRLLVL.

The chain links TRBV20-1 to TRBJ2-5; 8 bases are shared with TRBD2. With V trimmed by 1 base and J by 4 bases, 2 bases remained unmatched. This CDR3 has 13 residues. Germline V gene sequence: CDR1 DFQATT, CDR2 SNEGSKA (reference sequence). This chain's CDR3 is CSARVLAGETQYF. Here the CDR3 DNA reads TGCAGTGCTAGAGTGCTAGCGGGAGAGACCCAGTACTTC.

At least ten counts were recorded for this clonotype. The CDR3 spells CSANTGLAGSDTQYF. CDR3 DNA sequence: TGCAGTGCTAACACGGGACTAGCGGGATCAGATACGCAGTATTTT. The chain joins TRBV20-1 to TRBJ2-3; 13 nucleotides line up with TRBD2. This CDR3 is built from 15 residues. J gave up 4 bases and V 4 bases, and 5 bases lay outside the gene matches. Per the germline V gene, CDR1 is DFQATT and CDR2 is SNEGSKA (reference sequence).

Points on this clonotype: One end of the junction is discordant with germline, which a read error may explain. The gene calls are TRBV3-1 and TRBJ2-7; D is possibly TRBD2 (7 bases). This CDR3 has 15 amino acids. In germline, CDR1 is LGHDT, CDR2 YNNKEL (reference sequence). The CDR3 DNA is TGCGCCAGCAGCCAAGCCTCGGGGCAGGGGAGGGGGCAGTACTTC. Amino acid sequence: CASSQASGQGRGQYF.

A note on this clonotype: A read error may produce the germline difference seen at one junction end. DNA for the CDR3: TGTGCCGGCAATTATCCGGGACGAGAGACCCGGTACTTC. Its translation: CAGNYPGRETRYF. The chain carries TRBV11-1 and TRBJ2-5, with D perhaps being TRBD1 or TRBD2 (5 bases each). This CDR3 spans 13 amino acids. Germline assignment: CDR1 SGHAT and CDR2 FQDESV (reference sequence).

Ten or more counts support this clonotype. This rearrangement joins TRBV7-9 to TRBJ2-7, with D possibly TRBD2 on 5 matching bases. The CDR3 is made up of 14 amino acids. V shed 2 bases and J shed 11 bases, with 19 bases lying between them. Per the germline V gene, CDR1 is SEHNR and CDR2 is FQNEAQ (reference sequence). The DNA for the CDR3 is TGTGCCAGCAGCTTATACGGACTGGCGGAAAGCAAGTACTTC. Translating it yields CASSLYGLAESKYF.

This clonotype was recorded at least ten times. The chain couples TRBV7-9 to TRBJ2-2; 8 bases map to TRBD1. The CDR3 is 15 residues long. Germline trimming cut 6 bases from V and 4 bases from J; bases unmatched to any gene: 7. In germline, CDR1 is SEHNR, CDR2 FQNEAQ (reference sequence). The CDR3 nucleotides are TGTGCCAGCAGACCGGGACAGGCGGGCACCGGGGAGCTGTTTTTT. Residues: CASRPGQAGTGELFF.

This clonotype was detected a few times. The chain links TRBV27 to TRBJ2-3, with a weak D call TRBD2 (6 bases). The CDR3 has 15 amino acids. V was trimmed by 6 bases and J by 2 bases, leaving 15 bases between them. Germline assignment: CDR1 MNHEY and CDR2 SMNVEV (reference sequence). DNA for the CDR3: TGTGCCAGCAGACCTTCCCGGGACTTCACAGATACGCAGTATTTT. Amino acids: CASRPSRDFTDTQYF.

This clonotype occurred many times. The rearrangement links TRBV6-1 to TRBJ1-2; 7 bases fit TRBD1. CDR3 length equals 13 residues. Germline V lookup: CDR1 MNHNS, CDR2 SASEGT. The trim removed 3 bases at V and 7 bases at J, leaving 5 bases unmatched. In DNA, the CDR3 is TGTGCCAGCAGTGAGGCAGGGGGTGTTGGCTACACCTTC. Translated, it gives CASSEAGGVGYTF.

This clonotype showed up many times. The rearrangement uses TRBV6-5 and TRBJ1-4; tentatively, D is TRBD1 (5 bases). The CDR3 is 14 amino acids. V lost 6 bases to trimming and J lost 1 base, with 9 bases between them. Germline V gene lookup returns CDR1 MNHEY and CDR2 SVGAGI. The CDR3 loop reads CASSPGGTNEKLFF. The CDR3 bases are TGTGCCAGCAGCCCCGGGGGAACTAATGAAAAACTGTTTTTT.